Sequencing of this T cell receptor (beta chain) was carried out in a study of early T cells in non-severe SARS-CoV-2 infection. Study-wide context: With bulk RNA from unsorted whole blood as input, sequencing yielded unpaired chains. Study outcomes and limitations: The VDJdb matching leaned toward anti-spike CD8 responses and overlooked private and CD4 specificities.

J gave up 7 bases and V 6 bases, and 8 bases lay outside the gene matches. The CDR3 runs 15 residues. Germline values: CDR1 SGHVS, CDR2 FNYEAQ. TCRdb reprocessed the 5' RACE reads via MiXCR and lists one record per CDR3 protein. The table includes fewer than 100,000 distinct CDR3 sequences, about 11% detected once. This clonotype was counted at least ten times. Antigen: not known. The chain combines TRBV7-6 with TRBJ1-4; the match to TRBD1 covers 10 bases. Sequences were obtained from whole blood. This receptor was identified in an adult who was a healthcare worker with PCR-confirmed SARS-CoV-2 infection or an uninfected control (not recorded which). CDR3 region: CASSQTGGVLEKLFF. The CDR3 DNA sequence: TGTGCCAGCAGTCAGACAGGGGGCGTTCTTGAAAAACTGTTTTTT.